These 10 T cell receptor beta chains share one sample of origin, sequenced in a study of tumor-infiltrating lymphocytes in localized non-small cell lung cancer (dated by TCRdb to about 2021). The library was produced with the immunoSEQ multiplex PCR assay. In TCRdb, the immuneACCESS table is reduced to in-frame sequences with V and J assigned. These tables do not hold every clone; where another copy was compared, an unresolved V gene accounts for under half, and the others remain unexplained. This sample gives about 17,000 clones in total; around 82% of them show up just once. The ten largest clones add up to under 13% of the sample. Sequenced input: uninvolved lung tissue not adjacent to the tumor. These receptors came from a human donor with non-small cell lung cancer.

V and J are TRBV7-8 and TRBJ2-1; 13 nucleotides match TRBD2. Per germline, CDR1 SGHVS and CDR2 FQNEAQ. The CDR3 spans 18 residues. The J segment lost 9 bases and the V segment lost 1 base, leaving 12 bases of the junction unmatched. CDR3 in amino acids: CASSLGYGLAGDGGEQFF. The CDR3 DNA reads TGTGCCAGCAGCTTAGGATATGGACTAGCGGGAGATGGGGGTGAGCAGTTCTTC.

The chain links TRBV4-2 to TRBJ2-7; either TRBD1 or TRBD2 may supply D (5 bases each). From germline, CDR1 is LGHNA and CDR2 YNFKEQ. Deletions cut 4 bases from V and 5 bases from J, with 21 bases between. The CDR3 totals 16 residues. The CDR3 reads CASSPHMVEGTHEQYF. The CDR3 region has the DNA TGTGCCAGCAGCCCCCACATGGTGGAAGGGACCCACGAGCAGTACTTC.

In this sample, this clone turned up a few times. V gene TRBV4-2 combines with J gene TRBJ1-1, with 8 bases aligning to TRBD1. The CDR3 runs to 16 residues. The germline V gene has CDR1 LGHNA and CDR2 YNFKEQ. V lost 0 bases and J lost 1; bases outside the gene matches: 4. The CDR3 coding sequence is TGTGCCAGCAGCCAAGAACAACAGGGGGGGAACACTGAAGCTTTCTTT. As protein: CASSQEQQGGNTEAFF.

The chain joins TRBV25-1 to TRBJ2-7; weak D call: TRBD1 (5 bases). Per germline, CDR1 MGHDK and CDR2 SYGVNS. CDR3 length: 13 amino acids. V lost 5 bases, J lost 2 bases, and 10 bases lay in between. CDR3 sequence reads: CASSRTGPYEQYF. The CDR3 DNA is TGTGCCAGCAGTCGCACAGGTCCCTACGAGCAGTACTTC.

The chain employs TRBV5-4 and TRBJ1-3; D might be TRBD1 (5 bases). This CDR3 comprises 17 residues. The germline V gene has CDR1 SGHNT and CDR2 YYREEE (reference sequence). V gave up 0 bases and J gave up 0 bases, with 13 bases separating them. As DNA, the CDR3 is TGTGCCAGCAGCTTGGCGGCTCAGGGCGGCTCTGGAAACACCATATATTTT. Amino acids: CASSLAAQGGSGNTIYF.

The chain combines TRBV10-2 with TRBJ2-3, with a possible D match to TRBD1 (6 bases). Germline values: CDR1 WSHSY, CDR2 SAAADI. This CDR3 region has 14 residues. V was shortened by 8 bases and J by 6 bases, with 18 bases between the two germline ends. The CDR3 reads CASRWTDPSDTQYF. The CDR3 DNA reads TGCGCCAGCCGATGGACAGACCCGAGCGATACGCAGTATTTT.

CDR3 DNA: TGTGCCAGCAGCGCCGGCAGGGTTAATGAGCAGTTCTTC. This encodes CASSAGRVNEQFF. The chain couples TRBV6-1 to TRBJ2-1; D may be TRBD1 (5 bases). V lost 6 bases and J lost 7, with 13 bases in between. Germline CDR1 and CDR2: MNHNS and SASEGT. The CDR3 contains 13 residues.

This chain links TRBV6-1 with TRBJ1-1; D remains unclear. This CDR3 region has 13 residues. CDR1 MNHNS and CDR2 SASEGT come from the germline V gene. The V end was cut by 5 bases, the J end by 4 bases, with 11 bases between. The chain's CDR3 is CASSLTLGTEAFF. CDR3 nucleotides: TGTGCCAGCAGTCTGACGCTGGGCACTGAAGCTTTCTTT.

The chain has TRBV5-6 and TRBJ2-5; perhaps TRBD2 as D (7 bases). The CDR3 contains 17 residues. Germline V gene lookup returns CDR1 SGHDT and CDR2 YYEEEE. With 2 bases removed from V and 5 bases from J, the gap between germline ends came to 22 bases. The CDR3 bases are TGTGCCAGCAGCTTAGGGGGGGAGGCAGGGCCGGCGGAGACCCAGTACTTC. Translation: CASSLGGEAGPAETQYF.

The gene calls are TRBV27 and TRBJ1-2; 9 bases are shared with TRBD1. This CDR3 region has 18 residues. V lost 4 bases and J lost 6; bases outside the gene matches: 18. Per germline, CDR1 MNHEY and CDR2 SMNVEV (reference sequence). In DNA form, the CDR3 reads TGTGCCAGCAGTTCCCACTACCAAGGACAGGGGATTTTAGATGGCTACACCTTC. Translated, it gives CASSSHYQGQGILDGYTF.